One and the same sample provided the 14 T cell receptor beta chains below, sequenced in a study of cytomegalovirus exposure and HLA in healthy donors. Libraries were prepared by immunoSEQ multiplex PCR; TCRdb keeps only in-frame clonotypes and omits some of them. The sample includes 160,000 or so clones, 85% of them seen just once. Sequencing was performed on PBMCs. Receptors were obtained from a man in his thirties or forties in good health and CMV-seropositive.

This clone occurred a few times. The CDR3 reads CASSSRQREGYTF. The CDR3 DNA sequence: TGTGCCAGCAGCTCAAGACAGCGGGAAGGCTACACCTTC. The chain joins TRBV11-2 to TRBJ1-2; D possibly corresponds to TRBD1 (5 bases). Trimming took off 4 bases at V and 8 bases at J, with 14 bases between the two ends. The CDR3 extends over 13 amino acids. The germline gives CDR1 SGHAT, CDR2 FQNNGV.

Only a few counts were recorded for this clone. The rearrangement links TRBV19 to TRBJ1-5; D gene ambiguous. The CDR3 runs to 13 residues. Germline assignment: CDR1 LNHDA and CDR2 SQIVND (reference sequence). V lost 2 bases and J lost 6, with 8 bases in between. The CDR3 bases are TGTGCCAGTAGTATATCGGTGTCTCAGCCCCAGCATTTT. Translated: CASSISVSQPQHF.

The V gene is TRBV18, the J gene TRBJ1-1, with a tentative D call TRBD1 (6 bases). Germline-derived CDR1 and CDR2 are KGHSH and LQKENI. V was shortened by 4 bases and J by 1 base, with 10 bases between the two germline ends. This CDR3 is built from 14 residues. The CDR3 bases are TGTGCCAGCTCACGGACAGCAGCGAACACTGAAGCTTTCTTT. It is translated as CASSRTAANTEAFF.

The V gene is TRBV6-5, the J gene TRBJ1-1; maybe TRBD1 (5 bases). This CDR3 comprises 15 residues. V was trimmed by 0 bases and J by 0 bases, leaving 8 bases between them. Per the germline V gene, CDR1 is MNHEY and CDR2 is SVGAGI. Written as DNA, the CDR3 is TGTGCCAGCAGTTACTCCGGGGGGGTGAACACTGAAGCTTTCTTT. Its translation is CASSYSGGVNTEAFF.

This sequence joins TRBV6-5 and TRBJ2-1; TRBD2 matches 7 bases. The CDR3 length is 14 residues. Germline loops: CDR1 MNHEY, CDR2 SVGAGI. V shed 2 bases, J shed 2 bases, and the junction held 0 bases outside the gene matches. Here the CDR3 DNA reads TGTGCCAGCAGTTACGGGGGGGCCTACAATGAGCAGTTCTTC. Translated: CASSYGGAYNEQFF.

The chain uses TRBV7-2 and TRBJ1-2; TRBD1 matches 7 bases. The V segment lost 5 bases and the J segment 0 bases; nucleotides outside the gene matches: 3. Germline values: CDR1 SGHTA, CDR2 FQGNSA. The CDR3 extends over 14 amino acids. CDR3 amino acids: CASSADRTNYGYTF. DNA of the CDR3: TGTGCCAGCAGCGCGGACAGGACTAACTATGGCTACACCTTC.

This chain connects TRBV7-9 to TRBJ2-1; possibly TRBD1 for D (5 bases). Trimming took 4 bases from V and 3 from J, leaving 10 bases between them. The CDR3 spans 14 residues. CDR1 and CDR2 from the germline V gene are SEHNR and FQNEAQ (reference sequence). The CDR3, as DNA: TGTGCCAGCAGCTCGAGACAGTTCTACAATGAGCAGTTCTTC. Encoded protein: CASSSRQFYNEQFF.

This clone showed up just a few times. The V call is TRBV6-1, the J call TRBJ1-1, with D perhaps matching TRBD1 (6 bases). V was trimmed by 7 bases and J by 8 bases, leaving 17 bases between them. The V gene's germline CDR1 is MNHNS and CDR2 SASEGT. CDR3 length equals 13 residues. Written as DNA, the CDR3 is TGTGCCAGCACCCCCGGGACACCTCCCGAAGCTTTCTTT. This encodes CASTPGTPPEAFF.

The rearrangement links TRBV6-1 to TRBJ1-5; 7 bases match TRBD1. Germline trimming cut 3 bases from V and 5 bases from J; bases unmatched to any gene: 4. Germline CDR1 reads MNHNS; CDR2 reads SASEGT. The CDR3 is 14 amino acids. CDR3 protein: CASSDNRGYQPQHF. The CDR3 DNA is TGTGCCAGCAGTGATAACAGGGGTTATCAGCCCCAGCATTTT.

This chain connects TRBV7-9 to TRBJ2-2; tentatively, D is TRBD1 (6 bases). Germline CDR1 is SEHNR and CDR2 is FQNEAQ (reference sequence). There are 14 residues in the CDR3. The V gene lost 4 bases and the J gene lost 3 bases, with 9 bases spanning the gap. The CDR3: CASSSNRDTGELFF. The CDR3 DNA sequence: TGTGCCAGCAGCTCGAACAGGGACACCGGGGAGCTGTTTTTT.

The V gene is TRBV15, the J gene TRBJ1-2; 8 bases are a match to TRBD1. Unmatched junction bases numbered 16, after V lost 0 bases and J lost 4 bases. CDR3 size: 19 residues. Germline-derived CDR1 and CDR2 are LNHNV and YYDKDF (reference sequence). The CDR3 nucleotides read TGTGCCACCAGCAGAGAATTGGAGGGGACAGGCGGGGTTGCCTATGGCTACACCTTC. Protein: CATSRELEGTGGVAYGYTF.

This chain links TRBV18 with TRBJ2-7, with 9 bases that match TRBD1. The CDR3 loop spans 15 amino acids. The germline gives CDR1 KGHSH, CDR2 LQKENI. The V segment lost 6 bases and the J segment 3 bases; nucleotides outside the gene matches: 9. CDR3 in amino acids: CASSRTGGSLYEQYF. DNA of the CDR3: TGTGCCAGCTCGCGAACAGGGGGCTCCCTCTACGAGCAGTACTTC.

The rearrangement links TRBV7-9 to TRBJ1-4; the match to TRBD1 covers 9 bases. Germline CDR1 is SEHNR and CDR2 is FQNEAQ (reference sequence). J gave up 6 bases and V 5 bases, and 7 bases lay outside the gene matches. The CDR3 has 15 amino acids. As DNA, the CDR3 is TGTGCCAGCAGCGTCTACAGGGGGCCGTATGAAAAACTGTTTTTT. It encodes CASSVYRGPYEKLFF.

The rearrangement uses TRBV19 and TRBJ2-2; D not resolved. Trimming shortened V by 9 bases and J by 3 bases, and 8 bases separated the two germline ends. This CDR3 is built from 12 residues. Germline lookup yields CDR1 LNHDA and CDR2 SQIVND (reference sequence). The CDR3 sequence is CASLRYTGELFF. CDR3 sequence (DNA): TGTGCCAGCCTTAGATACACCGGGGAGCTGTTTTTT.